Sequencing of this T cell receptor (beta chain) was carried out in a study of blood T cell repertoires in COVID-19. Study-level information: Sites in the United States, Italy and Spain provided acute and convalescent COVID-19 samples. Nucleic acid was either cDNA or gDNA, and it came from T cells, B-cell-depleted T cells, or PBMCs.

Germline V CDR1 and CDR2: SGHVS, FQNEAQ. The CDR3 loop spans 14 amino acids. V lost 6 bases, J lost 2 bases, and 13 bases lay in between. In the authors' methods: Estimation of nucleated cell counts was performed using reference gene primer amplification. TCRdb's table, derived via immunoSEQ multiplex PCR, lists solely in-frame clones and lacks some. That table furnishes V, J and clone size, whereas the DNA furnished D and trimming. This repertoire shows about 140,000 clones, roughly four fifths found once; its top ten account for almost 6.5%. This clonotype was obtained from a human donor in a cohort sampled during active COVID-19. The chain is built from TRBV7-8 and TRBJ1-2; D remains ambiguous. Sequenced: peripheral blood. The CDR3 spells CASRRGLKNYGYTF. In DNA form, the CDR3 reads TGTGCCAGCAGAAGAGGACTGAAGAACTATGGCTACACCTTC.